The rows below give T cell receptor beta chains drawn from one sample of a study. TCRdb re-called the RT-PCR reads through MiXCR, storing one row per CDR3 protein. The sample records around 700,000 distinct CDR3 sequences, approximately 14% being singletons. The sample taken for sequencing was memory CD4+ T cells from blood. The receptors originated from a female donor in good health, serving as a healthy control. Both conserved end residues are part of each CDR3. D genes are given only for firm matches. The size entry is marked missing in some rows and otherwise reads once, few, many or a size class.

j_call d_call clone_size v_call cdr3_aa cdr3_nt
TRBJ2-7 TRBD1 few TRBV4-1 CASSQDQQGAEQYF TGCGCCAGCAGCCAAGATCAACAGGGGGCTGAGCAGTACTTC
TRBJ1-5 - - TRBV20-1 CSARDLRDTNQPQHF TGCAGTGCTAGAGATCTCAGGGACACCAATCAGCCCCAGCATTTT
TRBJ1-2 - many TRBV10-3 CAISGDGYYGYTF TGTGCCATCAGTGGCGATGGTTACTATGGCTACACCTTC
TRBJ2-3 - many TRBV29-1 CSVEEVLTDTQYF TGCAGCGTTGAGGAGGTCCTCACAGATACGCAGTATTTT
TRBJ2-1 TRBD1 few TRBV20-1 CSARTIQGVNEQFF TGCAGTGCTCGCACGATACAGGGGGTTAATGAGCAGTTCTTC
TRBJ2-1 TRBD2 many TRBV5-4 CASSLSGGGYNEQFF TGTGCCAGCAGCTTGTCGGGAGGCGGTTACAATGAGCAGTTCTTC
TRBJ2-5 TRBD1 few TRBV5-1 CASSSVAGQGWETQYF TGCGCCAGCAGCTCGGTAGCAGGACAGGGTTGGGAGACCCAGTACTTC
TRBJ2-3 TRBD1 - TRBV9 CASSVRQGFTDTQYF TGTGCCAGCAGCGTAAGACAGGGGTTCACAGATACGCAGTATTTT
TRBJ1-3 - few TRBV5-1 CASSLADFRNTIYF TGCGCCAGCAGCTTGGCCGATTTTCGAAACACCATATATTTT
TRBJ2-1 - few TRBV6-5 CASSYSGQTYNEQFF TGTGCCAGCAGTTACTCTGGACAGACCTACAATGAGCAGTTCTTC
TRBJ1-1 - - TRBV7-2 CASALEAGLNTEAFF TGTGCCAGCGCCTTAGAGGCAGGGTTGAACACTGAAGCTTTCTTT
TRBJ1-1 TRBD1 few TRBV7-2 CASSRGTDKAFF TGTGCCAGCAGCAGGGGGACAGATAAAGCTTTCTTT
TRBJ2-7 - - TRBV9 CASSVGGSGGLYEQYF TGTGCCAGCAGCGTAGGAGGTTCCGGGGGCCTATACGAGCAGTACTTC
TRBJ2-3 TRBD2 few TRBV7-2 CASSPPRGGNSDTQYF TGTGCCAGCAGCCCCCCCCGGGGAGGGAACTCAGATACGCAGTATTTT
TRBJ2-4 TRBD1 few TRBV9 CASSENRGAKNIQYF TGTGCCAGCAGCGAGAACAGGGGAGCCAAAAACATTCAGTACTTC
TRBJ2-7 TRBD2 once TRBV19 CASSIFPGRGYEQYF TGTGCCAGTAGTATTTTTCCCGGGAGGGGATACGAGCAGTACTTC
TRBJ1-1 - - TRBV27 CASSLSPGIQAFF TGTGCCAGCAGTTTATCACCAGGCATACAGGCTTTCTTT
TRBJ2-7 - few TRBV27 CASGRIYEQYF TGTGCCTCGGGACGGATCTACGAGCAGTACTTC
TRBJ2-7 - - TRBV7-2 CASSLEAVTNYEQYF TGTGCCAGCAGCTTAGAAGCGGTCACCAACTACGAGCAGTACTTC
TRBJ2-3 - - TRBV11-2 CASSSLRTDTQYF TGTGCCAGCAGTTCACTCCGCACAGATACGCAGTATTTT
TRBJ2-1 TRBD2 few TRBV4-1 CASSHRLADEGDEQFF TGCGCCAGCAGCCATCGACTAGCCGACGAGGGAGATGAGCAGTTCTTC
TRBJ2-2 - few TRBV6-1 CASAPFGGQPGELFF TGTGCCAGCGCCCCCTTCGGCGGACAGCCCGGGGAGCTGTTTTTT
TRBJ1-2 TRBD1 - TRBV6-4 CASSDTGDRGYTF TGTGCCAGCAGTGACACAGGGGATAGAGGCTACACCTTC
TRBJ2-1 TRBD2 - TRBV12-3/TRBV12-4 CASSLMGTSGNEQFF TGTGCCAGCAGTTTAATGGGGACTAGCGGGAATGAGCAGTTCTTC
TRBJ1-1 - - TRBV5-5 CASSLVYGFTEAFF TGTGCCAGCAGCTTGGTGTACGGGTTCACTGAAGCTTTCTTT
TRBJ2-3 - once TRBV5-1 CASSLVPETDTQYF TGCGCCAGCAGCTTGGTTCCTGAAACAGATACGCAGTATTTT
TRBJ2-7 TRBD2 many TRBV12-3/TRBV12-4 CASAPEGLAIYEQYF TGTGCCAGCGCGCCGGAGGGACTAGCGATCTACGAGCAGTACTTC
TRBJ1-4 - - TRBV10-3 CAITRAPNEKLFF TGTGCCATCACCAGGGCCCCTAATGAAAAACTGTTTTTT
TRBJ1-1 - - TRBV20-1 CSARVREAFF TGCAGTGCTAGGGTCCGTGAAGCTTTCTTT
TRBJ2-1 TRBD1 many TRBV7-2 CASSPGQANNEQFF TGTGCCAGCAGCCCGGGACAGGCAAACAATGAGCAGTTCTTC
TRBJ1-2 - - TRBV5-1 CASSLDPGGYTF TGCGCCAGCAGCCTAGACCCGGGAGGCTACACCTTC
TRBJ2-7 - - TRBV19 CASSMYPSGQASEQYF TGTGCCAGTAGTATGTACCCCAGCGGCCAAGCCTCCGAGCAGTACTTC
TRBJ1-2 - - TRBV20-1 CSARVRIIYGYTF TGCAGTGCTAGAGTAAGGATAATCTATGGCTACACCTTC
TRBJ2-1 - few TRBV5-1 CASSWRSGVDNEQFF TGCGCCAGCAGCTGGCGTAGCGGAGTAGACAATGAGCAGTTCTTC
TRBJ2-1 TRBD2 - TRBV7-2 CASSYLLAGRWFF TGTGCCAGCAGCTACTTATTAGCGGGACGGTGGTTCTTC
TRBJ1-1 TRBD1 - TRBV13 CASSQGDRGRPNTEAFF TGTGCCAGCAGCCAAGGGGACAGGGGGCGCCCGAACACTGAAGCTTTCTTT